The rows below give T cell receptor beta chains drawn from one sample of a study of blood T cell repertoires in COVID-19. TCRdb's copy holds only in-frame clones and misses some; the assay was immunoSEQ multiplex PCR. Altogether about 190,000 clones are present, approximately 86% being singletons, with the ten largest covering 0.95% to 1.3%. Material for sequencing was peripheral blood. These receptors were taken from a man aged 25-45 years with acute or convalescent COVID-19. Both conserved end residues are part of each CDR3. A D gene is named only where the DNA matches it firmly.

J gene	D gene	V gene	CDR3 protein
TRBJ1-5	.	TRBV18	CASRGGAYSNQPQHF
TRBJ2-1	.	TRBV18	CASSPRAEEQFF
TRBJ1-4	.	TRBV5-1	CASREGYEKLFF
TRBJ2-7	.	TRBV4-1	CASSQTAAVQGEQYF
TRBJ1-3	.	TRBV6-5	CASSYSITDSRNTIYF
TRBJ2-7	.	TRBV7-2	CASSAYQGEQYF
TRBJ2-7	.	TRBV10-3	CAIRVADAYEQYF
TRBJ2-5	TRBD1	TRBV29-1	CSVGWGTVGETQYF
TRBJ2-7	.	TRBV5-1	CASSSDYEQYF
TRBJ1-1	.	TRBV19	CASIQYVTGPLNTEAFF
TRBJ1-1	.	TRBV10-1	CASSEGRVEAFF
TRBJ2-1	TRBD2	TRBV5-7	CASSLGSQAGGPYNEQFF
TRBJ1-1	TRBD1	TRBV29-1	CSTRTGGAFGTEAFF
TRBJ1-2	.	TRBV3-1/TRBV3-2	CASSRGLNGYTF
TRBJ2-2	TRBD2	TRBV30	CAWSVSKWSGISTGELFF
TRBJ1-5	TRBD1	TRBV28	CASSLGQGVYSNQPQHF
TRBJ2-3	.	TRBV5-6	CASSIGGVDTQYF
TRBJ2-3	.	TRBV2	CASSGSGVVTDTQYF
TRBJ1-3	.	TRBV3-1/TRBV3-2	CASSQERFSGNTIYF
TRBJ2-1	.	TRBV28	CASSLQGTYNEQFF
TRBJ1-1	TRBD1	TRBV27	CASSTLGDRGRPEAFF
TRBJ2-3	.	TRBV19	CASKARPTDTQYF
TRBJ1-1	.	TRBV5-1	CASSLQLEGGEDAFF
TRBJ1-2	.	TRBV28	CASSLRRGGYGYTF
TRBJ2-7	.	TRBV2	CASRGDSAYEQYF